Below, 28 T cell receptor beta chains from the same sample are listed, as sequenced in a study of cytomegalovirus exposure and HLA in healthy donors. The primer mix had 60 Vbeta and 13 Jbeta primers. Clones were sequenced by immunoSEQ multiplex PCR, and TCRdb holds only the in-frame ones, with some missing. This repertoire includes about 140,000 clones. The sequenced sample was PBMCs. The receptors were sampled from a woman under 30 in good health and CMV-seronegative.

This chain connects TRBV7-2 to TRBJ1-3; 11 bases agree with TRBD1. The germline gives CDR1 SGHTA, CDR2 FQGNSA. CDR3 length equals 15 residues. The ends lost 1 base at V and 8 bases at J; junction bases unmatched: 4. The CDR3: CASSLVGTGGYTIYF. CDR3 nucleotide sequence: TGTGCCAGCAGCTTAGTAGGGACAGGGGGGTACACCATATATTTT. The entire variable domain, with the rest obtained from reference TRBV7-2 and TRBJ1-3, is as follows: GAGVSQSPSNKVTEKGKDVELRCDPISGHTALYWYRQSLGQGLEFLIYFQGNSAPDKSGLPSDRFSAERTGGSVSTLTIQRTQQEDSAVYLCASSLVGTGGYTIYFGEGSWLTVV.

The genes are TRBV6-1 and TRBJ1-1, with 10 bases fitting TRBD1. Trimming at V came to 6 bases and at J to 6 bases, leaving 10 bases not matched to a gene. The V gene's germline CDR1 is MNHNS and CDR2 SASEGT. This CDR3 region has 15 residues. CDR3 sequence (DNA): TGTGCCAGCAGATACACAAGACAGGGGGCCCCTGAAGCTTTCTTT. Translated, it gives CASRYTRQGAPEAFF.

The J gene is TRBJ2-3, the V gene TRBV6-1, with 10 bases aligning to TRBD2. The CDR3 is 14 amino acids. After removal of 5 bases from V and 3 bases from J, the junction contained 2 bases not matched to a gene. The V gene's germline CDR1 is MNHNS and CDR2 SASEGT. CDR3 coding DNA: TGTGCCAGCAGTAGCGGGAGGGTAACAGATACGCAGTATTTT. Its translation: CASSSGRVTDTQYF.

The chain carries TRBV5-1 and TRBJ1-1, with 7 bases fitting TRBD1. V trimming: 0 bases; J trimming: 11 bases; junction bases outside the gene matches: 7. The germline CDR1 and CDR2 sequences are SGHRS and YFSETQ. CDR3 length: 13 amino acids. CDR3 nucleotides: TGCGCCAGCAGCTTGGCGCAGGGGGGCTTGGCTTTCTTT. It codes for CASSLAQGGLAFF.

The chain recombines TRBV6-1 with TRBJ1-2, with D unclear. The CDR3 loop spans 15 amino acids. Trimming removed 2 bases at V and 5 bases at J, with 15 bases between. Germline CDR1 is MNHNS and CDR2 is SASEGT. Here the CDR3 DNA reads TGTGCCAGCAGTGAACTGGAGGCGGCTTCTTATGGCTACACCTTC. Protein product: CASSELEAASYGYTF.

CDR3 sequence reads: CASRGALSTDTQYF. The CDR3 bases are TGCGCCAGCAGAGGGGCCCTAAGCACAGATACGCAGTATTTT. The V gene is TRBV5-1, the J gene TRBJ2-3; maybe TRBD1 (5 bases). The CDR3 is made up of 14 amino acids. Germline loops: CDR1 SGHRS, CDR2 YFSETQ. The V end lost 5 bases, the J end lost 0 bases, and 10 bases lay between the germline ends.

This chain joins TRBV7-6 and TRBJ1-1, with D uncertain. Trimming cost V 4 bases and J 8 bases, with 11 bases left between them. CDR1 is SGHVS, CDR2 FNYEAQ, per germline. The CDR3 extends over 12 amino acids. CDR3 sequence (DNA): TGTGCCAGCAGCTCGTTTGAGTCCGAAGCTTTCTTT. Residues: CASSSFESEAFF.

The chain joins TRBV25-1 to TRBJ2-3; 7 bases fit TRBD1. The CDR3 has 15 residues. Germline CDR1 is MGHDK and CDR2 is SYGVNS. V shed 3 bases, J shed 0 bases, and the junction held 3 bases outside the gene matches. The CDR3 loop reads CASSDYRGSTDTQYF. CDR3 sequence (DNA): TGTGCCAGCAGTGACTACAGGGGTAGCACAGATACGCAGTATTTT.

This chain connects TRBV28 to TRBJ2-3; D may be TRBD2 (6 bases). V lost 3 bases, J lost 3 bases, and 16 bases lay in between. CDR1 and CDR2 from the germline V gene are MDHEN and SYDVKM. This CDR3 has 16 residues. Written as DNA, the CDR3 is TGTGCCAGCAGTTTTCCCAAGTCGGGAGAGACAGATACGCAGTATTTT. This encodes CASSFPKSGETDTQYF.

V gene TRBV6-5 combines with J gene TRBJ1-2, with TRBD1 matching 7 bases. The CDR3 totals 13 residues. Germline loops: CDR1 MNHEY, CDR2 SVGAGI. With 6 bases clipped from V and 7 bases from J, the junction kept 8 bases outside the gene matches. Here the CDR3 reads CASRTDRSGGYTF. CDR3 in DNA: TGTGCCAGCAGAACGGACAGGTCAGGTGGCTACACCTTC.

In nucleotides, the CDR3 is TGTGCCAGCAGCACCACAGGATTGGGAAACACCATATATTTT. It specifies CASSTTGLGNTIYF. The chain is built from TRBV14 and TRBJ1-3; a weak D match, TRBD1 (5 bases). Trimming cost V 5 bases and J 4 bases, with 12 bases left between them. From germline, CDR1 is SGHDN and CDR2 FVKESK. The CDR3 loop spans 14 amino acids.

The V gene is TRBV30, the J gene TRBJ2-1; possibly TRBD2 for D (5 bases). The CDR3 is 16 residues long. The V end lost 0 bases, the J end lost 2 bases, and 14 bases lay between the germline ends. The germline gives CDR1 GTSNPN, CDR2 SVGIG (reference sequence). CDR3 coding DNA: TGTGCCTGGAGTGTAGCGGCTAGCCCTACCTACAATGAGCAGTTCTTC. Translation: CAWSVAASPTYNEQFF.

J is TRBJ2-2 and V is TRBV7-3; a possible D gene is TRBD1 (6 bases). The germline CDR1 and CDR2 sequences are SGHTA and FQGTGA. This CDR3 comprises 17 residues. Trimming shortened V by 0 bases and J by 6 bases, and 17 bases separated the two germline ends. The CDR3 reads CASSLTSDTGRAGELFF. The CDR3 DNA is TGTGCCAGCAGCTTAACGTCGGATACAGGGCGGGCCGGGGAGCTGTTTTTT.

The chain links TRBV6-1 to TRBJ1-1; D might be TRBD1 (5 bases). The CDR3 covers 11 residues. In germline, CDR1 is MNHNS, CDR2 SASEGT. Trimming stripped 7 bases from V and 3 bases from J, with 6 bases between. The CDR3: CASTGDTEAFF. The CDR3 nucleotides read TGTGCCAGCACGGGGGACACTGAAGCTTTCTTT.

The chain recombines TRBV5-4 with TRBJ2-5; the D gene is possibly TRBD2 (5 bases). The CDR3 loop spans 17 amino acids. Germline V gives CDR1 SGHNT, CDR2 YYREEE (reference sequence). The V gene lost 0 bases and the J gene lost 2 bases, with 17 bases spanning the gap. DNA for the CDR3: TGTGCCAGCAGCTTGGGAGGGCCCCCCTCCAGACAAGAGACCCAGTACTTC. Encoded protein: CASSLGGPPSRQETQYF.

The gene calls are TRBV30 and TRBJ2-3, with TRBD2 as a possible D gene (5 bases). This CDR3 is 13 amino acids long. The V gene lost 7 bases and the J gene lost 2 bases, with 13 bases spanning the gap. The germline gives CDR1 GTSNPN, CDR2 SVGIG (reference sequence). The DNA for the CDR3 is TGTGCCTTGGAGGCGGAATCCACAGATACGCAGTATTTT. The encoded protein is CALEAESTDTQYF.

The chain is built from TRBV15 and TRBJ1-3; the D gene is possibly TRBD1 (5 bases). This CDR3 has 14 amino acids. Germline V gene sequence: CDR1 LNHNV, CDR2 YYDKDF (reference sequence). V dropped 2 bases and J dropped 2 bases, with 7 bases sitting between them. Here the CDR3 reads CATSRRQPGNTIYF. The CDR3 bases are TGTGCCACCAGCAGACGACAGCCTGGAAACACCATATATTTT.

J is TRBJ2-5 and V is TRBV5-1, with TRBD2 as a possible D gene (6 bases). The J call could be wrong; TRBJ2-7 is a better fit for the DNA end. The CDR3 loop spans 16 amino acids. Germline V gene data show CDR1 as SGHRS and CDR2 as YFSETQ. CDR3 loop: CASSPEPGRGSYEQYF. DNA for the CDR3: TGCGCCAGCAGCCCGGAGCCGGGGCGGGGCTCCTACGAGCAGTACTTC.

The gene calls are TRBV7-9 and TRBJ1-1; 7 nucleotides match TRBD1. CDR1 is SEHNR, CDR2 FQNEAQ, per germline (reference sequence). This CDR3 contains 15 residues. V lost 2 bases, J lost 6 bases, and 9 bases stayed unmatched. The CDR3 is CASSLLGGSIAEAFF. The DNA for the CDR3 is TGTGCCAGCAGCTTATTAGGGGGCTCCATAGCTGAAGCTTTCTTT.

This chain connects TRBV6-5 to TRBJ1-1, with 8 positions matching TRBD1. Germline CDR1 and CDR2: MNHEY and SVGAGI. Trimming at V came to 0 bases and at J to 3 bases, leaving 6 bases not matched to a gene. The CDR3 extends over 16 amino acids. CDR3 coding DNA: TGTGCCAGCAGTTACTCCTCCGCAGGGGGCTACACTGAAGCTTTCTTT. Protein product: CASSYSSAGGYTEAFF.

V is TRBV7-9 and J is TRBJ2-3; TRBD1 matches at 7 bases. CDR1 is SEHNR, CDR2 FQNEAQ, per germline (reference sequence). J was trimmed by 2 bases and V by 4 bases; bases with no gene match: 3. The CDR3 has 14 residues. The CDR3 sequence is CASSSGQLTDTQYF. The CDR3 DNA reads as TGTGCCAGCAGCTCGGGACAGCTCACAGATACGCAGTATTTT. Looking up the rest from reference TRBV7-9 and TRBJ2-3 gives the full variable domain: DTGVSQNPRHKITKRGQNVTFRCDPISEHNRLYWYRQTLGQGPEFLTYFQNEAQLEKSRLLSDRFSAERPKGSFSTLEIQRTEQGDSAMYLCASSSGQLTDTQYFGPGTRLTVL.

Of note for this clone: One end of the junction fails to match germline, which may point to a read error. The chain couples TRBV7-7 to TRBJ2-5, with TRBD2 identical over 15 bases. The CDR3 has 16 residues. Germline values: CDR1 SSHAT, CDR2 FNYEAQ (reference sequence). DNA for the CDR3: TGTGCTAGCAGCGGACTAGCGGGAGGGCCCTTAGAGACCCAGTACTTC. Protein sequence: CASSGLAGGPLETQYF.

The gene calls are TRBV7-9 and TRBJ1-4, with D possibly being TRBD1 (6 bases). The CDR3 consists of 15 residues. Germline loops: CDR1 SEHNR, CDR2 FQNEAQ (reference sequence). V was pared by 4 bases and J by 7 bases, with 16 bases between. The CDR3 nucleotides are TGTGCCAGCAGCTCTCACAGGGTTATGGGTGAAAAACTGTTTTTT. Its protein is CASSSHRVMGEKLFF.

The chain employs TRBV5-6 and TRBJ2-2; 8 nucleotides agree with TRBD1. This CDR3 comprises 16 residues. CDR1 and CDR2 from the germline V gene are SGHDT and YYEEEE. V trimming: 3 bases; J trimming: 1 base; junction bases outside the gene matches: 5. DNA for the CDR3: TGTGCCAGCAGCTCCGACAGGGGATGGAACACCGGGGAGCTGTTTTTT. This codes for CASSSDRGWNTGELFF. The full variable domain, with the rest looked up from reference TRBV5-6 and TRBJ2-2, is DAGVTQSPTHLIKTRGQQVTLRCSPKSGHDTVSWYQQALGQGPQFIFQYYEEEERQRGNFPDRFSGHQFPNYSSELNVNALLLGDSALYLCASSSDRGWNTGELFFGEGSRLTVL.

The chain is built from TRBV9 and TRBJ1-2, with 10 bases fitting TRBD1. CDR3 size: 16 residues. Trimming at V came to 3 bases and at J to 6 bases, leaving 11 bases not matched to a gene. The germline gives CDR1 SGDLS, CDR2 YYNGEE. The CDR3, as DNA: TGTGCCAGCAGCGCCTCGGGGGACAGGGGTAAAAATGGCTACACCTTC. This encodes CASSASGDRGKNGYTF.

The chain is built from TRBV11-2 and TRBJ1-4; D remains ambiguous. The germline gives CDR1 SGHAT, CDR2 FQNNGV. The CDR3 runs 14 residues. V was pared by 8 bases and J by 5 bases, with 15 bases between. The CDR3 sequence is CASGGLFRNEKLFF. The CDR3 DNA reads as TGTGCCAGCGGAGGATTGTTTAGAAATGAAAAACTGTTTTTT.

This chain connects TRBV4-2 to TRBJ2-2; 14 bases align to TRBD2. The V and J ends lost 2 bases and 5 bases, in that order; junction bases with no gene match: 10. Germline V gene lookup returns CDR1 LGHNA and CDR2 YNFKEQ. The CDR3 has 19 residues. DNA for the CDR3: TGTGCCAGCAGCCAACCGGGACTAGCGGGAGTGGGGCCGACCGGGGAGCTGTTTTTT. It translates to CASSQPGLAGVGPTGELFF.

The chain is built from TRBV29-1 and TRBJ2-3; TRBD2 matches 8 bases. The CDR3 runs 14 residues. Germline V gene lookup returns CDR1 SQVTM and CDR2 ANQGSEA. V was pared by 1 base and J by 2 bases, with 2 bases of the junction left unmatched. The DNA of the CDR3 is TGCAGCGTTGAAGGACTAGCGCCCACAGATACGCAGTATTTT. Residues: CSVEGLAPTDTQYF.